These 10 T cell receptor beta chains share one sample of origin, sequenced in a study of T cells in Graves' hyperthyroidism and ophthalmopathy. The CDR3 regions of TCR beta were amplified from RNA transcripts. The HTBI set primed first-round TCR CDR3 RT-PCR. MiXCR, run by TCRdb on the multiplex PCR reads, gives a single entry per CDR3 protein. The sample has over 450,000 distinct CDR3 sequences, more than 15% seen once; the top ten hold roughly 18%. The specimen was blood. These TCRs come from a woman younger than 35 with Graves' ophthalmopathy.

This chain uses TRBV6-1 with TRBJ1-1; D ambiguous. V was trimmed by 5 bases and J by 0 bases, leaving 16 bases between them. CDR1 is MNHNS and CDR2 is SASEGT in the germline V gene. There are 16 residues in the CDR3. CDR3 sequence reads: CASSSAGGDLNTEAFF. The DNA for the CDR3 is TGTGCCAGCAGTTCCGCGGGCGGTGATTTGAACACTGAAGCTTTCTTT.

This clonotype was recorded at least ten times. The V gene is TRBV27, the J gene TRBJ1-2; the D is unclear. The V gene lost 4 bases and the J gene lost 8 bases, with 14 bases spanning the gap. The V gene's germline CDR1 is MNHEY and CDR2 SMNVEV (reference sequence). The CDR3 sequence is 13 residues long. DNA of the CDR3: TGTGCCAGCAGTTCCGGGCTCGATTGGGGCTACACCTTC. Translating gives CASSSGLDWGYTF.

This chain uses TRBV19 with TRBJ1-2; TRBD1 might be the D (6 bases). V was pared by 5 bases and J by 8 bases, with 15 bases between. The CDR3 consists of 13 residues. From germline, CDR1 is LNHDA and CDR2 SQIVND (reference sequence). The CDR3 loop is CASSFLTGKGYTF. For the CDR3, the DNA is TGTGCCAGTAGTTTTTTAACAGGGAAAGGCTACACCTTC.

This clonotype came up many times. The V gene is TRBV11-2, the J gene TRBJ2-2; no clear D gene. V lost 2 bases, J lost 3 bases, and 4 bases lay in between. Germline lookup yields CDR1 SGHAT and CDR2 FQNNGV. CDR3 size: 13 residues. The CDR3 DNA follows: TGTGCCAGCAGCTTAATATACACCGGGGAGCTGTTTTTT. Translating it yields CASSLIYTGELFF.

This clonotype has just a few counts. The chain recombines TRBV20-1 with TRBJ2-1; 7 bases fit TRBD2. Germline V gene sequence: CDR1 DFQATT, CDR2 SNEGSKA (reference sequence). The CDR3 is made up of 12 amino acids. J gave up 12 bases and V 6 bases, and 11 bases lay outside the gene matches. The CDR3 DNA reads TGCAGTGCGCCCCTCCGCGGGGGTGGGCAGTTCTTC. Translation: CSAPLRGGGQFF.

Turning to this clonotype: A junction boundary mismatches the germline segment, possibly from a read error. This rearrangement joins TRBV28 to TRBJ2-2, with 7 positions matching TRBD1. The CDR3 length is 18 residues. The germline gives CDR1 MDHEN, CDR2 SYDVKM. The chain's CDR3 is CASSLSAWSGQNTGELFF. CDR3 sequence (DNA): TGTGCCAGCAGTTTGTCTGCGTGGTCGGGACAGAACACAGGGGAGCTGTTTTTT.

V gene TRBV9 combines with J gene TRBJ1-2, with D possibly matching TRBD1 (5 bases). The CDR3 loop spans 16 amino acids. The V and J ends lost 3 bases and 6 bases respectively, with 21 bases between them. The V gene's germline CDR1 is SGDLS and CDR2 YYNGEE. CDR3 DNA sequence: TGTGCCAGCAGCGGTCCTATCATTTGGCGAGGGGATGGCTACACCTTC. Translation: CASSGPIIWRGDGYTF.

V usage is TRBV20-1 and J usage is TRBJ1-5, with TRBD1 as a possible D gene (5 bases). CDR1 is DFQATT, CDR2 SNEGSKA, per germline (reference sequence). The CDR3 has 16 amino acids. Trimming left V 0 bases short and J 1 base short, with 13 bases between. CDR3 sequence: CSAREPGLGSNQPQHF. For the CDR3, the DNA is TGCAGTGCTAGAGAACCGGGGCTGGGGAGCAATCAGCCCCAGCATTTT.

This clonotype was seen at least ten times. V is TRBV30 and J is TRBJ1-5, with 7 nucleotides matching TRBD1. After removal of 1 base from V and 4 bases from J, the junction contained 4 bases not matched to a gene. This CDR3 has 14 residues. Per the germline V gene, CDR1 is GTSNPN and CDR2 is SVGIG (reference sequence). CDR3 nucleotides: TGTGCCTGGAGTGCGGGACAGTCGAATCAGCCCCAGCATTTT. Its protein product is CAWSAGQSNQPQHF.

V usage is TRBV30 and J usage is TRBJ2-2; 12 nucleotides agree with TRBD2. The CDR3 spans 14 residues. Trimming at V came to 5 bases and at J to 5 bases, leaving 3 bases not matched to a gene. The V gene's germline CDR1 is GTSNPN and CDR2 SVGIG (reference sequence). The CDR3 DNA reads TGTGCCTGGGGACTAGCGGGGACAACCGGGGAGCTGTTTTTT. Translation: CAWGLAGTTGELFF. Variable domain in full (rest from reference TRBV30 and TRBJ2-2): SQTIHQWPATLVQPVGSPLSLECTVEGTSNPNLYWYRQAAGRGLQLLFYSVGIGQISSEVPQNLSASRPQDRQFILSSKKLLLSDSGFYLCAWGLAGTTGELFFGEGSRLTVL.